This TCR beta chain was found in a study of blood T cell repertoires in COVID-19. Original data processing: Amplified reference gene primers provided the basis for estimating nucleated cell counts. The table came from immunoSEQ multiplex PCR; TCRdb's copy has only in-frame clones and leaves some out. V, J and clone size reflect that table, while D and trimming were determined from the DNA. The data show 300,000 to 450,000 clones, approximately 87% seen once. Patients of the Seattle cohort, enrolled during active infection, were followed longitudinally. The CDR3 covers 14 residues. The germline V gene has CDR1 WNHNN and CDR2 SYGVQD (reference sequence). The V end was cut by 10 bases, the J end by 4 bases, with 16 bases between.

Sequences were obtained from peripheral blood. This chain joins TRBV10-1 and TRBJ2-2, with a tentative D call TRBD2 (6 bases). The TCR originated in a woman aged 25 to 45 with COVID-19, enrolled during active disease. The CDR3 loop reads CATRLGLTTGELFF. CDR3 DNA sequence: TGCGCCACCCGACTAGGCCTTACCACCGGGGAGCTGTTTTTT.